Below, 10 T cell receptor beta chains from the same sample are listed, as sequenced in a study of spatial heterogeneity in lung cancer. TCRdb fed the 5' RACE reads into MiXCR, producing one record per CDR3 protein. The table lists around 120,000 distinct CDR3 sequences, 12% of them singletons. Time point noted: blood at routine non-recurrence follow-up after resection. Sequencing covered unsorted whole RNA taken from tumor, nontumor lung or frozen PBMC. The sequencing here drew on PBMCs, taken at follow-up. The source of these receptors is a male donor with early-stage non-small cell lung cancer.

The rearrangement joins TRBV7-3 to TRBJ1-6; 10 nucleotides agree with TRBD1. The ends lost 4 bases at V and 8 bases at J; junction bases unmatched: 5. This CDR3 spans 15 amino acids. CDR1 is SGHTA, CDR2 FQGTGA, per germline. The CDR3 loop reads CASSYDRGHDSPLHF. The CDR3 bases are TGTGCCAGCAGCTATGACAGGGGGCATGATTCACCCCTCCACTTT.

This clonotype was detected only a few times. The chain recombines TRBV28 with TRBJ2-1, with TRBD1 identical over 9 bases. Trimming removed 5 bases from V and 4 bases from J; junction bases left unmatched: 6. The germline V gene has CDR1 MDHEN and CDR2 SYDVKM. This CDR3 is built from 15 residues. The CDR3 region is CASSIPGQGYNEQFF. In nucleotides, the CDR3 is TGTGCCAGCAGTATTCCGGGACAGGGATACAATGAGCAGTTCTTC.

The CDR3 nucleotides read TGTGCCAGTACGGGGCTGGGGGAGACCCAGTACTTC. It yields the protein CASTGLGETQYF. The V call is TRBV12-3 or TRBV12-4, the J call TRBJ2-5; D possibly uses TRBD1 or TRBD2 (5 bases each). V lost 9 bases and J 5 bases, leaving 13 bases between the germline ends. There are 12 residues in the CDR3.

This clonotype was observed a few times. The chain recombines TRBV12-3 or TRBV12-4 with TRBJ2-6; D is unresolved. Trimming cost V 3 bases and J 0 bases, with 15 bases left between them. The CDR3 runs to 18 residues. This CDR3 reads CASSFGGLSPSGANVLTF. In nucleotides, the CDR3 is TGTGCCAGCAGTTTCGGCGGCCTCAGTCCCTCTGGGGCCAACGTCCTGACTTTC.

This clonotype was picked up many times. The V gene is TRBV5-1, the J gene TRBJ1-4, with D tentatively TRBD1 (6 bases). Germline CDR1 and CDR2: SGHRS and YFSETQ. With 6 bases removed from V and 3 bases from J, the gap between germline ends came to 15 bases. The CDR3 consists of 15 residues. The CDR3 reads CASKRTGKANEKLFF. CDR3 sequence (DNA): TGCGCCAGCAAACGAACAGGGAAGGCTAATGAAAAACTGTTTTTT.

As to this clonotype: One base away lies a much larger clone, so this may be a sequencing read error. This chain joins TRBV14 and TRBJ1-5; D is unclear. This CDR3 comprises 12 residues. Germline lookup yields CDR1 SGHDN and CDR2 FVKESK. V gave up 3 bases and J gave up 2 bases, with 2 bases separating them. The CDR3: CASSHGNQPQHF. In DNA form, the CDR3 reads TGTGCCAGCAGCCACGGCAATCAGCCCCAGCATTTT.

J is TRBJ2-1 and V is TRBV6-4, with 11 bases identical to TRBD1. V shed 6 bases, J shed 5 bases, and the junction held 6 bases outside the gene matches. In germline, CDR1 is MRHNA, CDR2 SNTAGT. The CDR3 is 15 residues long. The CDR3 nucleotides are TGTGCCAGCAGCGCACTGGGACAGGGGGACAATGAGCAGTTCTTC. Translated: CASSALGQGDNEQFF.

This clonotype has a count of ten or more. The chain combines TRBV11-2 with TRBJ2-3, with 8 bases fitting TRBD1. The junction had 5 bases not matched to a gene; V was cut back by 4 bases and J by 5 bases. Germline V lookup: CDR1 SGHAT, CDR2 FQNNGV. The CDR3 length is 14 residues. This CDR3 is CASSSTGGRDTQYF. The CDR3 DNA sequence: TGTGCCAGCAGCTCCACAGGGGGAAGAGATACGCAGTATTTT.

V and J are TRBV5-1 and TRBJ1-2; D remains unclear. The CDR3 sequence is 13 residues long. Germline V CDR1 and CDR2: SGHRS, YFSETQ. Trimming pared 0 bases from V and 8 bases from J, leaving 11 bases between. The CDR3 loop is CASSLGETFGYTF. The CDR3 coding sequence is TGCGCCAGCAGCTTGGGGGAGACCTTCGGCTACACCTTC.

This clonotype was seen many times. The chain combines TRBV7-9 with TRBJ1-1; D is undetermined. Trimming left V 1 base short and J 4 bases short, with 7 bases between. There are 13 residues in the CDR3. CDR1 is SEHNR, CDR2 FQNEAQ, per germline (reference sequence). CDR3 bases: TGTGCCAGCAGCTTAGAGTGGGCCACTGAAGCTTTCTTT. Encoded protein: CASSLEWATEAFF.